The text below deals with one T cell receptor beta chain. The clone's antigen remains unknown. Nothing much larger sits one base from this clone, and base qualities are not available. The data were taken from a study of Ad26.COV2.S vaccination and SARS-CoV-2 variants (dated by TCRdb to the early 2020s). For the wider study: Donors in the vaccine arm were drawn from COV1001, a multicentre, randomized, double-blind, placebo-controlled phase I-IIa trial testing Ad26.COV2.S in healthy adults. The TCR-sequenced set comprised around 30 samples: roughly 19 Ad26.COV2.S vaccine recipients, 5 placebo recipients and 8 SARS-CoV-2 convalescent individuals. Investigators did not know the trial group allocation while performing experiments and assessing outcomes. Trial participants were randomized into five groups of five, in which low-dose or high-dose Ad26.COV2.S was given once or twice, or placebo was given on both occasions. Ad26.COV2.S was administered intramuscularly at 5 x 10^10 or 1 x 10^11 viral particles, either as a single shot or as two shots given 56 days apart. The specificity and breadth of SARS-CoV-2-reactive T cell receptors after Ad26.COV2.S vaccination were assessed by TCRbeta repertoire sequencing.

The research as a whole found: Substantial breadth of spike-specific CD8+ and CD4+ T cell responses was reported after vaccination. According to the authors, total T cell responses may have been underestimated by the TCR breadth and depth analyses. Ad26.COV2.S recipients had higher spike-specific TCR breadth than placebo recipients (P = 0.0014). Vaccine and placebo recipients had similar non-spike TCR breadth, a finding consistent with the vaccine containing only spike. The study was not powered to compare responses between vaccine doses or regimens.

Counted from cysteine to phenylalanine, this CDR3 has 14 amino acids. Here the CDR3 DNA is all that survives: 42 bases in frame from base 1. Reading the germline V gene gives CDR1 SGHTA and CDR2 FQGNSA. Unmatched junction bases come to 6, with V trimmed by 3 bases and J by 4 bases. The immunoSEQ Assay was used to sequence TCRbeta CDR3 regions. After extraction, genomic DNA underwent amplification by bias-controlled multiplex PCR, followed by high-throughput sequencing. Turning to the authors' computational methods: Collapsing and filtering of sequences were performed to quantify the absolute abundance of each unique TCRbeta CDR3 region. T cell fraction was estimated by normalizing TCRbeta template counts to usable DNA, with usable DNA measured through amplification of reference genes found in all nucleated cells. Repertoire TCRs were annotated as SARS-CoV-2-specific when V gene, CDR3 amino acid sequence and J gene were exactly matched to a known reactive TCR set. MIRA supplied the reference SARS-CoV-2 TCR set, which was filtered for enrichment in COVID-19-positive ImmuneCODE repertoires so that public or cross-reactive TCRs were removed. Using the MIRA antigens, annotated TCRs were further analysed by specific ORF or by position within an ORF. Breadth was defined as annotated unique rearrangements over total unique productive rearrangements; depth was the summed frequency of those rearrangements. Two-sided Wilcoxon rank-sum tests were applied when comparing TCR breadth between groups. The immuneACCESS repertoire file appears here via TCRdb, limited to in-frame rearrangements. These files lack a portion of the clones; in checked studies, under half of the deficit traces to unresolved V genes, and the cause of the others is not known. V and J calls and clone size follow that table, whereas D and trimming were derived from the DNA. Recorded for this sample are 400,000 to 450,000 clones; 90% of them occurred a single time. The top ten clonotypes cover 10% to 15% of the sample.

This sample's treatment or condition label indicates: around 19 received Ad26.COV2.S at low or high dose, single or two shots; about 5 received placebo; per-sample allocation not given. For vaccine and placebo recipients, repertoires were sequenced using samples collected on day 63 after the first injection. Between 29 July and 7 August 2020, Cohort 1b enrolled about two dozen adults aged 18-55 years at one site in Boston, USA. Ad26.COV2.S was a replication-incompetent adenovirus type 26 vector that expressed a prefusion-stabilized SARS-CoV-2 spike protein derived from the original Wuhan strain. This receptor was taken from a person aged 18-65 years who received the Ad26.COV2.S COVID-19 vaccine or a placebo. This sample comprised peripheral blood, obtained in a trial of Ad26.COV2.S vaccine versus placebo. The V and J genes are TRBV7-2 and TRBJ2-7, with 7 junctional bases fitting TRBD2. The nucleotide sequence is given as TGTGCCAGCAGCTTTTGGGGGGGTGGATACGAGCAGTACTTC. It is translated as CASSFWGGGYEQYF.